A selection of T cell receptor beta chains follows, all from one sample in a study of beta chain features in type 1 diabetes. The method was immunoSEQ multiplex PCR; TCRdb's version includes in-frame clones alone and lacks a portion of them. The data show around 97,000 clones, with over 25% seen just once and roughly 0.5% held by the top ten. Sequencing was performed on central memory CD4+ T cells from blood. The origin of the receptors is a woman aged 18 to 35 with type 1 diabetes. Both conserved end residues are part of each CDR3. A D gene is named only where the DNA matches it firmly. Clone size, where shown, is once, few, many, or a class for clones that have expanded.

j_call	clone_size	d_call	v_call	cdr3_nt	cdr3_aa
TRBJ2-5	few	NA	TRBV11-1	TGTGCCAGCAGTCTGTACCAAGAGACCCAGTACTTC	CASSLYQETQYF
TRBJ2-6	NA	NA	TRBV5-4	TGTGCCAGCAGCTTCCCTAACTCTGGGGCCAACGTCCTGACTTTC	CASSFPNSGANVLTF
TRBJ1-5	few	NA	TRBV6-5	TGTGCCAGCAGCTTACAGGGTAACCATCAGCCCCAGCATTTT	CASSLQGNHQPQHF
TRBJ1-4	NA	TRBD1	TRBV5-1	TGCGCCAGCAGCGAACCGGGACAGGGGGGTGAAAAACTGTTTTTT	CASSEPGQGGEKLFF
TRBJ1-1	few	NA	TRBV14	TGTGCCAGCAGCCAAGATCAGAACACTGAAGCTTTCTTT	CASSQDQNTEAFF
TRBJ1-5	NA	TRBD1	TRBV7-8	TGTGCCAGCAGCCTGACAGGGGCCGTAGGCAATCAGCCCCAGCATTTT	CASSLTGAVGNQPQHF
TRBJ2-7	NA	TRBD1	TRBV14	TGTGCCAGCAGGGAGAGACAGGGGTCGGGGTACGAGCAGTACTTC	CASRERQGSGYEQYF
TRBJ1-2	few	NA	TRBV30	TGTGCCCGGAGCGGGAGGGGGAAATGGTATGGCTACACCTTC	CARSGRGKWYGYTF
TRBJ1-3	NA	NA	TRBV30	TGTGCCTGGAATTATGTTGGAAACACCATATATTTT	CAWNYVGNTIYF
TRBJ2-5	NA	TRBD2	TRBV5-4	TGTGCCAGCAGCTTGGGGACTAGCGGGAGTACCCAAGAGACCCAGTACTTC	CASSLGTSGSTQETQYF
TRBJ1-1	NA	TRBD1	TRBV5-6	TGTGCCAGCAGCAGACGGGACAGGGGAGATATTGAAGCTTTCTTT	CASSRRDRGDIEAFF
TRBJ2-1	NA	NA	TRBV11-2	TGTGCCTCAAGCCGGGAGCGGTCCTACAATGAGCAGTTCTTC	CASSRERSYNEQFF
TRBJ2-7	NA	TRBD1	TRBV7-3	TGTGCCAGCAGCTTAACGGGACAGGGACCCTACGAGCAGTACTTC	CASSLTGQGPYEQYF
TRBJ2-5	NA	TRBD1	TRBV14	TGTGCCAGCAGCCAGACCCGACAGGGATTACCGGAGACCCAGTACTTC	CASSQTRQGLPETQYF
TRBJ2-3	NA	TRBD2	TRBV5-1	TGCGCCAGCAGCTTGGGACTAGCGGGGGGAACAGATACGCAGTATTTT	CASSLGLAGGTDTQYF
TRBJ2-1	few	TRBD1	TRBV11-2	TGTGCCAGCAGCTTCGGACAGGGCCGGGGGTTCTTC	CASSFGQGRGFF
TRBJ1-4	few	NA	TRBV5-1	TGCGCCAGCAGCTTGGAGGGCAGGGAAAATGAAAAACTGTTTTTT	CASSLEGRENEKLFF
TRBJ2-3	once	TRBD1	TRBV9	TGTGCCAGCAGCAAATCCGGGCGAAGGCTGACAGGGTTTGGCACAGATACGCAGTATTTT	CASSKSGRRLTGFGTDTQYF